What follows is one T cell receptor (beta chain) and its context. In the original analysis: Estimation of nucleated cell counts relied on the amplification of reference gene primers. TCRdb's table, derived via immunoSEQ multiplex PCR, lists solely in-frame clones and lacks some. That table is the source of V, J and clone size, and D and trimming were worked out from the DNA. The repertoire consists of around 230,000 clones, with around 84% occurring once and the leading ten covering around a tenth. This CDR3 is 15 amino acids long. The V gene end was trimmed by 7 bases and the J gene end by 1 base; junction bases not matched to a gene: 9. The germline CDR1 and CDR2 sequences are ENHRY and SYGVKD. The data were taken from a study of blood T cell repertoires in COVID-19. About the research overall: Sample material is recorded as cDNA or gDNA derived from T cells, B-cell-depleted T cells, or PBMCs.

Input material: peripheral blood. The TCR comes from a man aged 45 to 65 with COVID-19, enrolled during active disease. This chain uses TRBV10-3 with TRBJ1-1, with 7 positions matching TRBD1. Here the CDR3 DNA reads TGTGCCATCACCGGGACAGACTTCCCGAACACTGAAGCTTTCTTT. Amino acids: CAITGTDFPNTEAFF.